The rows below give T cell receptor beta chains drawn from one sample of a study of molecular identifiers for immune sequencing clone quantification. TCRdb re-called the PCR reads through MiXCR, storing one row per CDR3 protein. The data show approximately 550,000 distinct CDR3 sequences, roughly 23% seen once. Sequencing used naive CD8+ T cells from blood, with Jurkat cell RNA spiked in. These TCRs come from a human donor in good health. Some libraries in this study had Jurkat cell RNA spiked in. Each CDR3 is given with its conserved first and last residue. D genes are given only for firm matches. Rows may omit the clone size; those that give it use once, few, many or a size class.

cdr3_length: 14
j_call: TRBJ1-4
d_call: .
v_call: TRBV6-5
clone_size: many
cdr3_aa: CASSPSGGYEKLFF
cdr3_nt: TGTGCCAGCAGCCCATCCGGGGGTTATGAAAAACTGTTTTTT

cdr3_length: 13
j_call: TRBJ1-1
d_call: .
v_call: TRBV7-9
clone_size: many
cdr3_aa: CASSLEGGDEAFF
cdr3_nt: TGTGCCAGCAGCTTAGAGGGTGGGGATGAAGCTTTCTTT

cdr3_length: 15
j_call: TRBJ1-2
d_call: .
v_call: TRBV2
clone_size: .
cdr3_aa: CASSELGRSNYGYTF
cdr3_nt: TGTGCCAGCAGTGAATTAGGCAGGAGTAACTATGGCTACACCTTC

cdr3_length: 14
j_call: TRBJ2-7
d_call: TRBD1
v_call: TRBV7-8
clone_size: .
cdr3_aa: CASSERDRVYEQYF
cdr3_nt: TGTGCCAGCAGCGAGAGGGACAGGGTTTACGAGCAGTACTTC

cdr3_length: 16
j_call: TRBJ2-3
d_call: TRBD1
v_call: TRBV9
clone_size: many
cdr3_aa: CASSAGTGTLLDTQYF
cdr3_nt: TGTGCCAGCAGCGCGGGGACAGGGACCCTTTTAGATACGCAGTATTTT

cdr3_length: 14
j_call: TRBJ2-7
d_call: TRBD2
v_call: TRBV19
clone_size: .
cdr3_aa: CASASGGVAYEQYF
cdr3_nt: TGTGCCAGTGCCTCCGGGGGGGTAGCCTACGAGCAGTACTTC

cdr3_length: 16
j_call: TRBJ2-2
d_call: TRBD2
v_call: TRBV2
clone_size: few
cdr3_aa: CASSPGLAGFTGELFF
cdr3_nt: TGTGCCAGCAGTCCGGGACTAGCGGGATTTACCGGGGAGCTGTTTTTT

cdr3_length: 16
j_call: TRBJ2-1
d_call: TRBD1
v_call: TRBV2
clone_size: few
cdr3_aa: CASSNARDRGYTEQFF
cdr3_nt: TGTGCCAGCAGCAACGCCAGGGACAGGGGTTACACTGAGCAGTTCTTC

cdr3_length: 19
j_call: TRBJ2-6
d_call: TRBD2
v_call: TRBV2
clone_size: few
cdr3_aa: CASRDTPGTSHNGANVLTF
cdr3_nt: TGTGCCAGCAGAGATACGCCCGGGACTAGCCACAATGGGGCCAACGTCCTGACTTTC

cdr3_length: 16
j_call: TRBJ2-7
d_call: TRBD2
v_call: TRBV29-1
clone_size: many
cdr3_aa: CSVKGTSGARFYEQYF
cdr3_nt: TGCAGCGTTAAAGGGACTAGCGGAGCCCGATTCTACGAGCAGTACTTC

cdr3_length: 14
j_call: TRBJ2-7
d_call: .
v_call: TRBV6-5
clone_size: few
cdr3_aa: CASTDDPDSYEQYF
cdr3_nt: TGTGCCAGCACTGACGACCCGGATTCCTACGAGCAGTACTTC

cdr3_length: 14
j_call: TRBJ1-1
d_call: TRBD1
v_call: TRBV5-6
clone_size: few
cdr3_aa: CASSQDRGYTEALF
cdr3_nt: TGTGCCAGCAGCCAGGACAGGGGGTACACTGAAGCTCTCTTT

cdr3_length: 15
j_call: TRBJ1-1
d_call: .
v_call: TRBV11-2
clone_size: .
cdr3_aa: CASSLGTAARTEAFF
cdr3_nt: TGTGCCAGCAGCTTAGGGACCGCTGCCCGCACTGAAGCTTTCTTT

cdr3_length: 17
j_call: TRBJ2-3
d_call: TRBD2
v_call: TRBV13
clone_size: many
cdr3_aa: CASSLALGTRITDTQYF
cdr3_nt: TGTGCCAGCAGCTTAGCGCTCGGGACTAGAATTACAGATACGCAGTATTTT

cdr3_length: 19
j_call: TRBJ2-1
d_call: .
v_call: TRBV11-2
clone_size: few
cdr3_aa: CASSLIPPLDRRSYNEQFF
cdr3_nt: TGTGCCAGCAGCTTAATCCCTCCTTTAGACAGGAGATCCTACAATGAGCAGTTCTTC

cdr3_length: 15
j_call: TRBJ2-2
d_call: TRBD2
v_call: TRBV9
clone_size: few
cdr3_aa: CASSAREGWTGELFF
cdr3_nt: TGTGCCAGCAGCGCTAGGGAGGGTTGGACCGGGGAGCTGTTTTTT

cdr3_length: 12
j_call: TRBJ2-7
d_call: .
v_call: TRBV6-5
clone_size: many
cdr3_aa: CASSYSPSEQYF
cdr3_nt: TGTGCCAGCAGTTACTCGCCCTCCGAGCAGTACTTC

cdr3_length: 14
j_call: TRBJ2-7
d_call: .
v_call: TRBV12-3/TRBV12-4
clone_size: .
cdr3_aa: CASSLDGFSYEQYF
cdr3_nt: TGTGCCAGCAGTCTTGACGGGTTCTCCTACGAGCAGTACTTC

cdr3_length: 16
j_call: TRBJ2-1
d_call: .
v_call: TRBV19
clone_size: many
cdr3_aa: CASSAPGDIGGNEQFF
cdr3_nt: TGTGCCAGTAGTGCCCCCGGGGACATCGGCGGCAATGAGCAGTTCTTC

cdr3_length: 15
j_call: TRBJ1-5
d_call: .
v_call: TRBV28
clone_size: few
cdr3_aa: CASSSGGGSNQPQHF
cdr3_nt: TGTGCCAGCAGCTCTGGGGGGGGCAGCAATCAGCCCCAGCATTTT

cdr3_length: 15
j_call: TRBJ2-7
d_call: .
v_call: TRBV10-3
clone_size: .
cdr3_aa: CAISDFRLSSYEQYF
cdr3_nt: TGTGCCATCAGTGACTTCAGGTTATCGTCCTACGAGCAGTACTTC

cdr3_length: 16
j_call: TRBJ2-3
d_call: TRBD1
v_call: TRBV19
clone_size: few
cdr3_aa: CASSYPDRGQTDTQYF
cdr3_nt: TGTGCCAGTAGTTATCCGGACAGGGGGCAGACAGATACGCAGTATTTT

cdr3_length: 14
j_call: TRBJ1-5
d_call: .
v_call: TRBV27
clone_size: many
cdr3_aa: CASSSTQGDQPQHF
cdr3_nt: TGTGCCAGCAGTTCTACCCAAGGGGATCAGCCCCAGCATTTT

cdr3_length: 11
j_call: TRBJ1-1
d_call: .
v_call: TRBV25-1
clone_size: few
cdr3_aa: CASSEFGEAFF
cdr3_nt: TGTGCCAGCAGTGAATTCGGTGAAGCTTTCTTT

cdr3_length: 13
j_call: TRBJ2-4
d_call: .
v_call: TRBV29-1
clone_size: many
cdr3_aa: CSALHEAKNIQYF
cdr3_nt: TGCAGCGCACTGCACGAAGCCAAAAACATTCAGTACTTC

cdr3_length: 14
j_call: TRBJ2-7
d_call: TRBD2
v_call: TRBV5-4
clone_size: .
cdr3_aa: CASSRASGSSEQYF
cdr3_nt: TGTGCCAGCAGCAGGGCTAGCGGCTCCTCCGAGCAGTACTTC

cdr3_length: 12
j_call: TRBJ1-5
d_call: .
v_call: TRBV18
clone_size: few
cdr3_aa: CASSDDNQPQHF
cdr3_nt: TGTGCCAGCTCAGACGACAATCAGCCCCAGCATTTT

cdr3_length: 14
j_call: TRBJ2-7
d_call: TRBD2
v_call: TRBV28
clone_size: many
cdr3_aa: CASKRGLVQYEQYF
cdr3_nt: TGTGCCAGCAAGAGGGGACTAGTTCAGTACGAGCAGTACTTC

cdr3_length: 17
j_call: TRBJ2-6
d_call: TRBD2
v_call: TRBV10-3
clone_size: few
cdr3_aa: CAISGEGRLSGANVLTF
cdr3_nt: TGTGCCATCAGTGGGGAGGGACGCCTCTCTGGGGCCAACGTCCTGACTTTC

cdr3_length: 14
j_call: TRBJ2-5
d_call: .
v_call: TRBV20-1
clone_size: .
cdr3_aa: CSARDLRTGETQYF
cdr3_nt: TGCAGTGCTAGAGATCTAAGAACGGGGGAGACCCAGTACTTC

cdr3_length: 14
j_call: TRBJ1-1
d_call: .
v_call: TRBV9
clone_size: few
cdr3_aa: CASSVDLSVTEAFF
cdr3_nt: TGTGCCAGCAGCGTAGACCTCTCGGTCACTGAAGCTTTCTTT

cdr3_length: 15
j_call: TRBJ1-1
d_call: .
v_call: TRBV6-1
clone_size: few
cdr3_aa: CASSEEDTANTEAFF
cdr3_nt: TGTGCCAGCAGTGAGGAGGACACCGCGAACACTGAAGCTTTCTTT

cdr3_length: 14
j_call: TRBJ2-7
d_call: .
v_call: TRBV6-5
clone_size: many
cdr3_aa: CASSYSRGSYEQYF
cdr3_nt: TGTGCCAGCAGTTACTCGCGCGGTAGTTACGAGCAGTACTTC

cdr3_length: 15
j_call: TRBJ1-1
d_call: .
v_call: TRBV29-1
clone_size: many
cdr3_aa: CSVESGGYVNTEAFF
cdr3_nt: TGCAGCGTTGAAAGCGGGGGTTACGTGAACACTGAAGCTTTCTTT

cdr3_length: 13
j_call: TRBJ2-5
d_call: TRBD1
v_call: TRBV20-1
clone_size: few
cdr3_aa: CSARTGLQETQYF
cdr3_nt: TGCAGTGCTAGGACAGGGCTCCAAGAGACCCAGTACTTC